This entry is about one T cell receptor beta chain. The antigen remains unidentified. Sequencing was performed with immunoSEQ multiplex PCR; in TCRdb, only in-frame clones are kept and a portion is missing. The sample records roughly 500,000 clones, nearly 90% being singletons. With 4 bases removed from V and 0 bases from J, the gap between germline ends came to 13 bases. CDR3 length: 16 amino acids. CDR1 and CDR2 (germline): SEHNR, FQNEAQ (reference sequence). The data belong to a study of Ad26.COV2.S vaccination and SARS-CoV-2 variants. Turning to the study itself: Ad26.COV2.S given intramuscularly, once or twice 56 days apart.

Treatment here: some 20 received Ad26.COV2.S at low or high dose, single or two shots; several received placebo; per-sample allocation not given. Collection of samples fell on day 63 after the first vaccine or placebo injection. It was an adult aged 18-55 years in Boston who was the donor. Study observations and caveats: The analyses of TCR breadth and depth may have understated the size of total T cell responses.

The sample here was peripheral blood, taken in a trial of Ad26.COV2.S vaccine versus placebo. The chain recombines TRBV7-9 with TRBJ1-3; no clear D. This TCR was recovered from a person aged 18-65 years who received the Ad26.COV2.S COVID-19 vaccine or a placebo. The DNA for the CDR3 is TGTGCCAGCAGCTCCTCCGACGCCATCTCTGGAAACACCATATATTTT. It yields the protein CASSSSDAISGNTIYF.